The 9 T cell receptor beta chains below were found in one sample sequenced in a study of a mutant IDH1 vaccine in newly diagnosed glioma. Method: immunoSEQ multiplex PCR; TCRdb's copy keeps in-frame clones and lacks some. The sample holds approximately 100,000 clones, approximately 90% seen once. Noted time point: baseline, week 1 (first vaccination visit). Treatment described: pre-vaccination baseline after standard-of-care therapy. Sequencing used PBMCs, obtained from a glioma patient treated with radiotherapy, temozolomide or both. These receptors were obtained from a woman aged 45 to 65 with glioma.

The J gene is TRBJ2-3, the V gene TRBV13; D is undetermined. The germline V gene has CDR1 PRHDT and CDR2 FYEKMQ (reference sequence). The V end lost 4 bases, the J end lost 3 bases, and 5 bases lay between the germline ends. The CDR3 spans 12 residues. CDR3 sequence (DNA): TGTGCCAGCAGCTCTAAAACAGATACGCAGTATTTT. Protein sequence: CASSSKTDTQYF.

The V and J genes are TRBV5-4 and TRBJ1-1; TRBD1 matches at 7 bases. The CDR3 totals 15 residues. Trimming removed 4 bases from V and 1 base from J; junction bases left unmatched: 7. Germline V gene sequence: CDR1 SGHNT, CDR2 YYREEE (reference sequence). The DNA of the CDR3 is TGTGCCAGCAGCCAGGGGGACTTCTCGAACACTGAAGCTTTCTTT. Encoded protein: CASSQGDFSNTEAFF.

This chain joins TRBV10-3 and TRBJ1-1; possible D gene TRBD1, 6 bases. CDR1 ENHRY and CDR2 SYGVKD come from the germline V gene. This CDR3 is built from 14 residues. The ends were cut back, 10 bases at V and 1 base at J, with 16 bases in the middle. The chain's CDR3 is CATLGGATNTEAFF. In DNA form, the CDR3 reads TGTGCCACCCTCGGGGGGGCGACGAACACTGAAGCTTTCTTT.

V gene TRBV29-1 combines with J gene TRBJ1-5; D remains ambiguous. Germline V gene lookup returns CDR1 SQVTM and CDR2 ANQGSEA. The CDR3 totals 13 residues. The V and J ends lost 7 bases and 3 bases respectively, with 13 bases between them. The CDR3 reads CSGQESPNQPQHF. The CDR3 DNA sequence: TGCAGCGGTCAGGAGTCTCCCAATCAGCCCCAGCATTTT.

The J gene is TRBJ2-5, the V gene TRBV5-5; D unresolved. The V end was cut by 5 bases, the J end by 5 bases, with 7 bases between. Germline V gene data show CDR1 as SGHKS and CDR2 as YYEKEE (reference sequence). The length of the CDR3 is 11 residues. The CDR3 DNA sequence: TGTGCCAGCAGACTCCTGGAGACCCAGTACTTC. Its protein is CASRLLETQYF.

A single count supports this clone. This rearrangement joins TRBV5-1 to TRBJ2-7; D not resolved. Trimming took off 2 bases at V and 0 bases at J, with 9 bases between the two ends. This CDR3 is built from 14 residues. CDR1 and CDR2 (germline): SGHRS, YFSETQ. The CDR3 DNA reads TGCGCCAGCAGCTTCGAAGTCGACTCCTACGAGCAGTACTTC. Protein: CASSFEVDSYEQYF.

This rearrangement joins TRBV6-6 to TRBJ2-1, with D unclear. The germline V gene encodes CDR1 MNHNY and CDR2 SVGAGI (reference sequence). Between the trimmed V and J ends, which lost 6 bases and 2 bases, there was a span of 8 bases. The CDR3 is made up of 13 amino acids. CDR3 nucleotide sequence: TGTGCCAGCAGCCCAGACCCCTACAATGAGCAGTTCTTC. Protein product: CASSPDPYNEQFF.

This chain joins TRBV11-2 and TRBJ2-7; the match to TRBD2 covers 14 bases. Germline lookup yields CDR1 SGHAT and CDR2 FQNNGV. V lost 5 bases and J lost 2; bases outside the gene matches: 5. This CDR3 comprises 16 residues. This CDR3 reads CASSHGTSGSPYEQYF. The CDR3 region has the DNA TGTGCCAGCAGCCACGGGACTAGCGGGAGCCCCTACGAGCAGTACTTC.

The chain combines TRBV28 with TRBJ2-1, with D perhaps matching TRBD2 (6 bases). Trimming pared 6 bases from V and 8 bases from J, leaving 14 bases between. The CDR3 length is 13 residues. Germline CDR1 is MDHEN and CDR2 is SYDVKM. CDR3 loop: CASRVHGSYEQFF. CDR3 nucleotide sequence: TGTGCCAGCAGGGTCCACGGGAGCTATGAGCAGTTCTTC.